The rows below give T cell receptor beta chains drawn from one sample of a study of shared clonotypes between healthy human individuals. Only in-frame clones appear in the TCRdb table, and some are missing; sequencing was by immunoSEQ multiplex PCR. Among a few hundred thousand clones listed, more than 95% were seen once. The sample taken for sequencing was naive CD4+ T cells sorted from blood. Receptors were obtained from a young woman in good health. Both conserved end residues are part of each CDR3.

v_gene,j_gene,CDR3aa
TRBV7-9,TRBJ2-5,CASSETRGGWTQYF
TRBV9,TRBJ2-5,CASSATGAGETQYF
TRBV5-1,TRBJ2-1,CASSLLAAYNEQFF
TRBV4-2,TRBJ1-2,CASSQDMTNYGYTF
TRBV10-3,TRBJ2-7,CAIRTGDTYEQYF
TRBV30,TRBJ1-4,CAWRPRRATNEKLFF
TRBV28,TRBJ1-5,CASSPQDGGNQPQHF
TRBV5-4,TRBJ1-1,CASSLGGRGNEAFF
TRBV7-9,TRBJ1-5,CASSSNRGWGNQPQHF
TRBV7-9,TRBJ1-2,CASSPQETDGYTF
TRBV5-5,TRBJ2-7,CASSLDGTESYEQYF
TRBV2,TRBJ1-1,CASSDLVPNTEAFF
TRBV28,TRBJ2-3,CASNPQLAGRTDTQYF